What follows are 2 T cell receptor beta chains derived from one specimen sequenced in a study of blood T cell repertoires in COVID-19. The protocol was immunoSEQ multiplex PCR, while the TCRdb copy is restricted to in-frame clones and leaves out a portion. The table shows approximately 140,000 clones, with about nine tenths occurring only once. The sample taken for sequencing was peripheral blood. The receptors come from a woman in her sixties with active or convalescent COVID-19.

The chain uses TRBV3-1 (or the pseudogene TRBV3-2) and TRBJ2-7; 8 bases align to TRBD2. This CDR3 is built from 14 residues. Germline CDR1 LGHDT, CDR2 YNNKEL (reference sequence). After removal of 3 bases from V and 2 bases from J, the junction contained 3 bases not matched to a gene. CDR3 amino acids: CASSHLAGPYEQYF. The CDR3 coding sequence is TGTGCCAGCAGCCATCTAGCGGGCCCCTACGAGCAGTACTTC.

V gene TRBV5-1 combines with J gene TRBJ2-3, with 11 nucleotides matching TRBD2. This CDR3 is built from 15 residues. Germline loops: CDR1 SGHRS, CDR2 YFSETQ. V lost 2 bases, J lost 5 bases, and 4 bases stayed unmatched. CDR3 residues: CASSFSGGAGDTQYF. The CDR3 nucleotides read TGCGCCAGCAGCTTTAGCGGGGGGGCGGGAGATACGCAGTATTTT.